Below, 22 T cell receptor beta chains from the same sample are listed, as sequenced in a study of blood T cell repertoires in COVID-19. Sequencing used immunoSEQ multiplex PCR; TCRdb keeps in-frame clones, though not all of them. Among fewer than 350,000 clones listed, 85% were seen once. The sample was PBMCs or T cells enriched from blood (not recorded which). The receptors stem from a woman aged 45-65 years who had recovered from COVID-19.

This chain uses TRBV30 with TRBJ1-1, with 8 bases identical to TRBD1. The CDR3 has 11 residues. Germline V gene lookup returns CDR1 GTSNPN and CDR2 SVGIG (reference sequence). The trim removed 3 bases at V and 11 bases at J, leaving 5 bases unmatched. CDR3: CAWRNQGAAFF. CDR3 coding DNA: TGTGCCTGGAGGAATCAGGGGGCGGCTTTCTTT.

The rearrangement uses TRBV6-5 and TRBJ1-4; 8 nucleotides line up with TRBD1. With 8 bases clipped from V and 5 bases from J, the junction kept 10 bases outside the gene matches. Germline loops: CDR1 MNHEY, CDR2 SVGAGI. The CDR3 has 15 residues. Here the CDR3 DNA reads TGTGCCAGCGGGGCACCGGGACAGGAAAATGAAAAACTGTTTTTT. Protein: CASGAPGQENEKLFF.

The chain recombines TRBV19 with TRBJ1-5; D perhaps matches TRBD1 (6 bases). The V and J ends lost 7 bases and 6 bases respectively, with 16 bases between them. Per germline, CDR1 LNHDA and CDR2 SQIVND (reference sequence). This CDR3 is built from 14 residues. CDR3 sequence (DNA): TGTGCCAGTAAACCTCAGGGAGGGGGTCAGCCCCAGCATTTT. Translated, it gives CASKPQGGGQPQHF.

The table lists this clone with a few counts. The CDR3 region is CASSLQGSQPQHF. Written as DNA, the CDR3 is TGTGCCAGCAGCCTACAGGGGAGCCAGCCCCAGCATTTT. The chain is built from TRBV12-3 or TRBV12-4 and TRBJ1-5; 7 bases are a match to TRBD1. V lost 6 bases and J lost 7; bases outside the gene matches: 6. The CDR3 is made up of 13 amino acids.

The V call is TRBV7-9, the J call TRBJ1-3, with 7 bases matching TRBD1. In germline, CDR1 is SEHNR, CDR2 FQNEAQ (reference sequence). This CDR3 is 16 amino acids long. V was pared by 7 bases and J by 3 bases, with 12 bases of the junction left unmatched. As DNA, the CDR3 is TGTGCCAGCACCATCCCGGGACAGCGAGTTGGAAACACCATATATTTT. This sequence encodes CASTIPGQRVGNTIYF.

The chain recombines TRBV7-9 with TRBJ2-2; tentatively, D is TRBD1 (6 bases). Germline-derived CDR1 and CDR2 are SEHNR and FQNEAQ (reference sequence). V lost 2 bases to trimming and J lost 5 bases, with 18 bases between them. This CDR3 has 17 amino acids. The CDR3 sequence is CASSLYESQGRTGELFF. The DNA of the CDR3 is TGTGCCAGCAGCTTATACGAGTCACAGGGTAGAACCGGGGAGCTGTTTTTT.

This chain uses TRBV7-8 with TRBJ2-7; the D gene is possibly TRBD1 (6 bases). The CDR3 sequence is 13 residues long. Looked up from germline, CDR1 is SGHVS and CDR2 is FQNEAQ. With 5 bases removed from V and 2 bases from J, the gap between germline ends came to 10 bases. The CDR3 reads CASSADSTYEQYF. The CDR3 region has the DNA TGTGCCAGCAGCGCGGACAGTACCTACGAGCAGTACTTC.

The chain combines TRBV27 with TRBJ1-2, with TRBD1 as a possible D gene (6 bases). Looked up from germline, CDR1 is MNHEY and CDR2 is SMNVEV (reference sequence). This CDR3 is built from 15 residues. The V end lost 8 bases, the J end lost 7 bases, and 23 bases lay between the germline ends. The CDR3 coding sequence is TGTGCCAGCCCTTGTAGGACAGTTAACTGGAGTGGCTACACCTTC. This sequence encodes CASPCRTVNWSGYTF.

The chain combines TRBV6-5 with TRBJ1-1, with D possibly being TRBD1 (6 bases). V lost 6 bases, J lost 2 bases, and 13 bases lay in between. CDR1 and CDR2 (germline): MNHEY, SVGAGI. The CDR3 runs 14 residues. For the CDR3, the DNA is TGTGCCAGCAGACAAGGGACATTTAACACTGAAGCTTTCTTT. As protein: CASRQGTFNTEAFF.

The chain carries TRBV5-1 and TRBJ1-6; D ambiguous. The CDR3 spans 14 residues. The V gene's germline CDR1 is SGHRS and CDR2 YFSETQ. V lost 0 bases to trimming and J lost 9 bases, with 10 bases between them. The DNA of the CDR3 is TGCGCCAGCAGCTTGGAAGGAGTTACTTCACCCCTCCACTTT. It encodes CASSLEGVTSPLHF.

The CDR3 coding sequence is TGCGCCAGCAGCCAAGGGGCGGGACAGCACATTCAGTACTTC. As protein: CASSQGAGQHIQYF. The chain couples TRBV4-1 to TRBJ2-4; tentatively, D is TRBD1 (7 bases). The CDR3 is made up of 14 amino acids. Germline CDR1 reads MGHRA; CDR2 reads YSYEKL. Trimming pared 1 base from V and 8 bases from J, leaving 12 bases between.

This chain links TRBV7-9 with TRBJ2-1; TRBD2 aligns across 7 bases. From germline, CDR1 is SEHNR and CDR2 FQNEAQ (reference sequence). Losses at the gene ends were 4 bases for V and 9 bases for J; bases not matched to a gene: 9. The length of the CDR3 is 14 residues. The CDR3 DNA follows: TGTGCCAGCAGCTCACAAACTAGCGTCGGTGAGCAGTTCTTC. This codes for CASSSQTSVGEQFF.

This chain links TRBV10-2 with TRBJ2-7; TRBD2 might be the D (5 bases). Germline assignment: CDR1 WSHSY and CDR2 SAAADI. The V and J ends lost 5 bases and 4 bases respectively, with 9 bases between them. The CDR3 length is 12 residues. CDR3 DNA: TGCGCCAGCAGTTTGACTATTTACGAGCAGTACTTC. It is translated as CASSLTIYEQYF.

The chain is built from TRBV27 and TRBJ2-7; a weak D match, TRBD1 (6 bases). Germline-derived CDR1 and CDR2 are MNHEY and SMNVEV (reference sequence). V was clipped by 11 bases and J by 4 bases, with 15 bases between them. The CDR3 contains 12 residues. The CDR3 sequence: CAAGQGKYEQYF. CDR3 nucleotide sequence: TGTGCCGCCGGCCAGGGGAAATACGAGCAGTACTTC.

The chain couples TRBV5-5 to TRBJ2-1, with TRBD2 matching 9 bases. This CDR3 spans 17 amino acids. The V and J ends lost 1 base and 0 bases, in that order; junction bases with no gene match: 5. Germline values: CDR1 SGHKS, CDR2 YYEKEE (reference sequence). The CDR3 DNA reads as TGTGCCAGCAGCTTGAATCTAGCGGGGTTCTCCTACAATGAGCAGTTCTTC. Translation gives CASSLNLAGFSYNEQFF.

V and J are TRBV12-3 or TRBV12-4 and TRBJ1-3, with 7 bases aligning to TRBD1. The CDR3 extends over 13 amino acids. V trimming: 7 bases; J trimming: 7 bases; junction bases outside the gene matches: 7. The DNA of the CDR3 is TGTGCCAGCACCCAGACAGGGCGTAACACCATATATTTT. Translation: CASTQTGRNTIYF.

V is TRBV12-3 or TRBV12-4 and J is TRBJ2-6; D is ambiguous. Trimming took off 3 bases at V and 4 bases at J, with 4 bases between the two ends. The length of the CDR3 is 13 residues. DNA for the CDR3: TGTGCCAGCAGTTTGCGGGGGGCCAACGTCCTGACTTTC. It is translated as CASSLRGANVLTF.

This clone has a single count. The chain has TRBV7-9 and TRBJ1-3; D gene unclear. The CDR3 runs 12 residues. From germline, CDR1 is SEHNR and CDR2 FQNEAQ (reference sequence). V was clipped by 4 bases and J by 9 bases, with 10 bases between them. CDR3: CASSSSEGTIYF. CDR3 bases: TGTGCCAGCAGCTCCTCAGAGGGCACCATATATTTT.

The chain recombines TRBV15 with TRBJ2-7; TRBD1 is a possible D gene (5 bases). The CDR3 consists of 15 residues. Trimming took 0 bases from V and 7 from J, leaving 16 bases between them. Germline loops: CDR1 LNHNV, CDR2 YYDKDF (reference sequence). CDR3 bases: TGTGCCACCAGCAGAGAGCTGGCAGGGATGAGGGAGCAGTACTTC. As protein: CATSRELAGMREQYF.

The chain is built from TRBV19 and TRBJ1-6, with D perhaps matching TRBD1 (6 bases). CDR1 is LNHDA and CDR2 is SQIVND in the germline V gene (reference sequence). The CDR3 has 14 residues. V was trimmed by 8 bases and J by 9 bases, leaving 17 bases between them. CDR3 sequence: CASGTGSSGSPLHF. DNA for the CDR3: TGTGCCAGTGGTACAGGGTCGTCGGGTTCACCCCTCCACTTT.

The rearrangement uses TRBV4-1 and TRBJ2-7; TRBD1 is a possible D gene (6 bases). The CDR3 covers 16 residues. The V end lost 0 bases, the J end lost 3 bases, and 15 bases lay between the germline ends. CDR1 is MGHRA, CDR2 YSYEKL, per germline. The CDR3 here is CASSQDQIRDIYEQYF. CDR3 nucleotides: TGCGCCAGCAGCCAAGATCAAATCCGGGACATCTACGAGCAGTACTTC.

The genes are TRBV7-3 and TRBJ2-3, with 11 bases that match TRBD2. CDR1 SGHTA and CDR2 FQGTGA come from the germline V gene. This CDR3 comprises 15 residues. Trimming at V came to 4 bases and at J to 3 bases, leaving 3 bases not matched to a gene. This CDR3 reads CASSSGLADTDTQYF. In DNA, the CDR3 is TGTGCCAGCAGCTCGGGACTAGCGGATACAGATACGCAGTATTTT.